These 13 T cell receptor beta chains were sequenced from one sample in a study of blood T cell repertoires in COVID-19. Method: immunoSEQ multiplex PCR; TCRdb's copy keeps in-frame clones and lacks some. The sample contains tens of thousands of clones, 78% of which appear only once. Sequences were obtained from peripheral blood. The receptors come from a human donor in a cohort sampled during active COVID-19.

The rearrangement joins TRBV27 to TRBJ2-7; TRBD1 matches at 8 bases. The V gene's germline CDR1 is MNHEY and CDR2 SMNVEV (reference sequence). The V and J ends lost 4 bases and 6 bases, in that order; junction bases with no gene match: 5. This CDR3 is built from 13 residues. The CDR3 here is CASSSTGVSEQYF. The CDR3, as DNA: TGTGCCAGCAGTTCGACAGGGGTGAGCGAGCAGTACTTC.

The V gene is TRBV19, the J gene TRBJ1-6; D may be TRBD1 (6 bases). This CDR3 contains 13 residues. V lost 4 bases and J 8 bases, leaving 9 bases between the germline ends. The germline CDR1 and CDR2 sequences are LNHDA and SQIVND (reference sequence). The CDR3 loop is CASSNRVDSPLHF. CDR3 sequence (DNA): TGTGCCAGTAGTAACAGGGTGGATTCACCCCTCCACTTT.

This chain joins TRBV4-3 and TRBJ1-2; TRBD1 matches at 7 bases. The J segment lost 1 base and the V segment lost 0 bases, leaving 14 bases of the junction unmatched. The CDR3 length is 19 residues. The germline CDR1 and CDR2 sequences are LGHNA and YSLEER. The CDR3 coding sequence is TGCGCCAGCAGCCAAGATGTCCTGCGGGACAGCTTCCTTAACTATGGCTACACCTTC. Encoded protein: CASSQDVLRDSFLNYGYTF.

The rearrangement uses TRBV7-2 and TRBJ2-7, with 10 bases identical to TRBD2. This CDR3 spans 14 amino acids. Losses at the gene ends were 2 bases for V and 7 bases for J; bases not matched to a gene: 5. CDR1 and CDR2 (germline): SGHTA, FQGNSA. CDR3 DNA sequence: TGTGCCAGCAGCTTATATCTAGCGGGAGATGAGCAGTACTTC. It encodes CASSLYLAGDEQYF.

This chain uses TRBV6-5 with TRBJ2-6; no clear D gene. Germline values: CDR1 MNHEY, CDR2 SVGAGI. The CDR3 consists of 15 residues. V lost 5 bases and J lost 0, with 8 bases in between. The CDR3 region has the DNA TGTGCCAGCAGTACGCGAGGCTCTGGGGCCAACGTCCTGACTTTC. This sequence encodes CASSTRGSGANVLTF.

The V and J genes are TRBV5-1 and TRBJ2-7; 10 bases agree with TRBD2. CDR3 length: 13 amino acids. Trimming took 6 bases from V and 5 from J; bases not matched to a gene: 5. The germline V gene encodes CDR1 SGHRS and CDR2 YFSETQ. The CDR3 sequence: CASKIAGGDEQYF. The CDR3 nucleotides are TGCGCCAGCAAAATAGCGGGAGGCGACGAGCAGTACTTC.

The V call is TRBV19, the J call TRBJ1-5, with a possible D match to TRBD1 (6 bases). Germline V gene data show CDR1 as LNHDA and CDR2 as SQIVND (reference sequence). V was shortened by 7 bases and J by 4 bases, with 14 bases between the two germline ends. The CDR3 extends over 14 amino acids. CDR3 sequence reads: CASTQTGLNQPQHF. CDR3 coding DNA: TGTGCCAGTACCCAAACAGGGTTGAATCAGCCCCAGCATTTT.

Concerning this clone: Other DNA variants within this sample encode the same CDR3. This chain connects TRBV5-6 to TRBJ1-1; D remains unclear. The germline CDR1 and CDR2 sequences are SGHDT and YYEEEE. There are 12 residues in the CDR3. V shed 1 base and J shed 5 bases, with 6 bases lying between them. DNA for the CDR3: TGTGCCAGCAGCTTGCGGGGTACTGAAGCTTTCTTT. Translating gives CASSLRGTEAFF.

This chain uses TRBV9 with TRBJ2-3; 9 bases align to TRBD1. Looked up from germline, CDR1 is SGDLS and CDR2 is YYNGEE. Trimming removed 4 bases from V and 4 bases from J; junction bases left unmatched: 10. The CDR3 is made up of 16 amino acids. The CDR3 reads CASSSSGTGYADTQYF. The DNA for the CDR3 is TGTGCCAGCAGCTCGAGTGGGACAGGGTATGCAGATACGCAGTATTTT.

The chain is built from TRBV6-5 and TRBJ1-2; D remains unclear. The CDR3 contains 13 residues. CDR1 and CDR2 (germline): MNHEY, SVGAGI. Deletions cut 0 bases from V and 3 bases from J, with 5 bases between. The CDR3 region has the DNA TGTGCCAGCAGTTACTCGATAGACTATGGCTACACCTTC. Translation gives CASSYSIDYGYTF.

The V gene is TRBV19, the J gene TRBJ1-5; 12 bases agree with TRBD1. The CDR3 totals 19 residues. From germline, CDR1 is LNHDA and CDR2 SQIVND (reference sequence). The ends lost 0 bases at V and 0 bases at J; junction bases unmatched: 6. The CDR3 nucleotides are TGTGCCAGTAGTATAGATCGGGACAGGGGGCTTTATAGCAATCAGCCCCAGCATTTT. Protein sequence: CASSIDRDRGLYSNQPQHF.

The J gene is TRBJ2-1, the V gene TRBV7-6, with 9 nucleotides matching TRBD2. The germline V gene has CDR1 SGHVS and CDR2 FNYEAQ. The CDR3 length is 16 residues. V was pared by 1 base and J by 5 bases, with 6 bases of the junction left unmatched. The CDR3 DNA sequence: TGTGCCAGCAGCTTAGTTAGCGGGAGTGGTCACAATGAGCAGTTCTTC. This encodes CASSLVSGSGHNEQFF.

The V call is TRBV30, the J call TRBJ1-2; D is possibly TRBD1 (6 bases). The CDR3 loop spans 14 amino acids. Per germline, CDR1 GTSNPN and CDR2 SVGIG (reference sequence). V lost 4 bases and J lost 3, with 15 bases in between. CDR3 amino acids: CAWIRGGVYYGYTF. CDR3 in DNA: TGTGCCTGGATTAGGGGGGGCGTGTACTATGGCTACACCTTC.